The rows below give T cell receptor beta chains drawn from one sample of a study of CD8 T cells in ankylosing spondylitis. From the 5' RACE reads, TCRdb called clonotypes with MiXCR, one entry per CDR3 protein. The table lists 30,000 to 35,000 distinct CDR3 sequences, roughly 33% of them singletons. The sequenced material came from synovial fluid, either unsorted or a sorted T cell fraction (not recorded which). The receptors were gathered from a male donor with ankylosing spondylitis. The CDR3 runs from the conserved cysteine through the conserved F or W. The D gene is left open where the match is weak. Some rows mark clone size as missing; the rest say once, few, many or name a class of expanded clone.

clone_size d_call j_call v_call cdr3_aa cdr3_nt
few TRBD1 TRBJ2-1 TRBV20-1 CSAKLSGTGNDYEQFF TGCAGTGCTAAATTGTCCGGGACAGGGAACGACTATGAGCAGTTCTTC
NA NA TRBJ1-5 TRBV4-1 CASSPSRGGHQPQHF TGCGCCAGCAGCCCCTCCCGGGGCGGCCATCAGCCCCAGCATTTT
NA NA TRBJ2-7 TRBV10-1 CASSDPKGYYEQYF TGCGCCAGCAGTGACCCTAAGGGCTACTACGAGCAGTACTTC
few NA TRBJ1-6 TRBV4-1 CASSQLSDGGLGNSPLHF TGCGCCAGCAGCCAGCTATCTGATGGGGGACTGGGTAATTCACCCCTCCACTTT
NA NA TRBJ2-5 TRBV2 CASEGPGWETQYF TGTGCCAGCGAAGGACCAGGTTGGGAGACCCAGTACTTC
NA TRBD1 TRBJ1-1 TRBV7-9 CASSSGQEYTEAFF TGTGCCAGCAGCTCCGGACAGGAGTACACTGAAGCTTTCTTT
many NA TRBJ2-1 TRBV5-1 CASSLERPGYYNEQFF TGCGCCAGCAGCTTGGAGCGGCCGGGATACTACAATGAGCAGTTCTTC
NA NA TRBJ2-1 TRBV10-3 CATRRTFSYNEQFF TGTGCCACACGTCGAACCTTCTCCTACAATGAGCAGTTCTTC
NA TRBD2 TRBJ2-2 TRBV12-3/TRBV12-4 CASSGTQPGLAYTGELFF TGTGCCAGCAGCGGGACCCAGCCGGGACTAGCGTACACCGGGGAGCTGTTTTTT
few NA TRBJ2-1 TRBV15 CATSRVGQGSYNEQFF TGTGCCACCAGCAGAGTTGGTCAGGGTTCCTACAATGAGCAGTTCTTC
NA NA TRBJ2-1 TRBV12-3/TRBV12-4 CASSLVAGTPLSYNEQFF TGTGCCAGCAGTTTAGTCGCGGGGACACCACTCTCCTACAATGAGCAGTTCTTC
many NA TRBJ2-2 TRBV27 CASSLDRDYMTTGELFF TGTGCCAGCAGTCTCGACAGGGACTATATGACCACCGGGGAGCTGTTTTTT
few TRBD1 TRBJ2-1 TRBV27 CASTLTGYNNEQFF TGTGCCAGCACCTTGACAGGGTACAACAATGAGCAGTTCTTC
many NA TRBJ1-5 TRBV7-6 CASSPNLNQPQHF TGTGCCAGCAGCCCAAATTTGAATCAGCCCCAGCATTTT
few NA TRBJ2-1 TRBV12-3/TRBV12-4 CASTPGVKHEQFF TGTGCCAGCACCCCCGGCGTGAAACATGAGCAGTTCTTC
NA NA TRBJ2-2 TRBV11-2 CASSLVVAGELFF TGTGCCAGCAGCTTAGTTGTAGCCGGGGAGCTGTTTTTT
few NA TRBJ2-1 TRBV7-8 CASSLARSYNEQFF TGTGCCAGCAGCTTAGCCCGCTCCTACAATGAGCAGTTCTTC
NA NA TRBJ1-3 TRBV28 CASKLYYPRTGTRAGNTIYF TGTGCCAGCAAACTTTATTATCCTCGGACGGGGACTCGGGCTGGAAACACCATATATTTT
medium-sized NA TRBJ2-1 TRBV13 CASSLEGVTYNEQFF TGTGCCAGCAGCTTAGAAGGGGTGACCTACAATGAGCAGTTCTTC
NA TRBD1 TRBJ2-7 TRBV7-6 CASSLTGEKSEQYF TGTGCCAGCAGCCTCACAGGGGAAAAATCCGAGCAGTACTTC
NA NA TRBJ1-5 TRBV5-6 CASSSKGGRSLNQPQHF TGTGCCAGCAGCTCCAAAGGGGGGCGGAGCCTCAATCAGCCCCAGCATTTT
NA NA TRBJ2-7 TRBV27 CASSSPGLREQYF TGTGCCAGCAGTTCGCCAGGGTTGAGAGAGCAGTACTTC
few TRBD2 TRBJ2-7 TRBV7-2 CASSLNPGLKRDEQYF TGTGCCAGCAGCCTCAACCCGGGACTAAAAAGGGACGAGCAGTACTTC
NA TRBD1 TRBJ1-2 TRBV27 CASSPGRTGSYYGYTF TGTGCCAGCAGCCCCGGGAGGACAGGGTCGTACTATGGCTACACCTTC
NA NA TRBJ2-1 TRBV19 CASSIGSAGKFF TGTGCCAGTAGTATAGGGTCGGCAGGGAAGTTCTTC
NA NA TRBJ2-1 TRBV10-2 CASSSGVDNEQFF TGCGCCAGCAGCTCGGGAGTAGACAATGAGCAGTTCTTC
many NA TRBJ1-1 TRBV5-1 CASSLGDQDGTEAFF TGCGCCAGCAGCTTGGGAGACCAGGATGGCACTGAAGCTTTCTTT
NA TRBD1 TRBJ2-2 TRBV24-1 CATSGDRDTGELFF TGTGCCACCAGTGGGGACAGGGACACCGGGGAGCTGTTTTTT
few NA TRBJ1-2 TRBV25-1 CASSEYHNNYGYTF TGTGCCAGCAGTGAATATCACAATAACTATGGCTACACCTTC
few NA TRBJ2-2 TRBV27 CASSPGPGRLQTGELFF TGTGCCAGCAGTCCCGGACCGGGGAGGCTTCAGACCGGGGAGCTGTTTTTT
few TRBD2 TRBJ2-5 TRBV29-1 CSVPHTSVWGETQYF TGCAGCGTTCCCCATACTAGCGTGTGGGGGGAGACCCAGTACTTC
NA NA TRBJ2-3 TRBV6-4 CASSDSRLDTDTQYF TGTGCCAGCAGTGACTCGAGGTTAGACACAGATACGCAGTATTTT
NA TRBD2 TRBJ2-3 TRBV20-1 CSARGEPAGGPGGPTDTQYF TGCAGTGCTAGAGGAGAACCAGCGGGAGGGCCAGGAGGGCCCACAGATACGCAGTATTTT
few NA TRBJ1-1 TRBV5-6 CASSLSVNTEAFF TGTGCCAGCAGCCTGTCCGTGAACACTGAAGCTTTCTTT
few NA TRBJ1-1 TRBV9 CASSVEGGAEAFF TGTGCCAGCAGCGTAGAGGGTGGGGCTGAAGCTTTCTTT
NA NA TRBJ1-5 TRBV12-3/TRBV12-4 CASSLGGQIPQHF TGTGCCAGCAGTTTAGGGGGGCAGATCCCCCAGCATTTT
many TRBD1 TRBJ2-3 TRBV6-6 CASTSGTGSTDTQYF TGTGCCAGCACATCCGGGACAGGGAGCACAGATACGCAGTATTTT
NA TRBD1 TRBJ1-1 TRBV4-2 CASSPTGGAGTPGAEAFF TGTGCCAGCAGCCCTACAGGGGGCGCAGGGACCCCGGGGGCTGAAGCTTTCTTT
many NA TRBJ2-2 TRBV5-1 CASSLARQTRAERGGGELFF TGCGCCAGCAGCTTGGCCCGACAAACCAGGGCCGAAAGAGGAGGCGGGGAGCTGTTTTTT
NA TRBD2 TRBJ2-3 TRBV7-8 CASSLVAGGRGQYF TGTGCCAGCAGCTTAGTAGCGGGAGGGCGAGGGCAGTATTTT
NA TRBD2 TRBJ2-5 TRBV6-1 CASTSGRDGETQYF TGTGCCAGCACTAGCGGGAGGGATGGGGAGACCCAGTACTTC
NA NA TRBJ1-1 TRBV27 CASSLIAWTEAFF TGTGCCAGCAGTTTGATCGCCTGGACTGAAGCTTTCTTT
NA NA TRBJ1-1 TRBV19 CASSLVMNTEAFF TGTGCCAGTAGTCTAGTAATGAACACTGAAGCTTTCTTT